The next 24 T cell receptor beta chains were all read from a single sample in a study of blood T cell repertoires in COVID-19. TCRdb's copy holds only in-frame clones and misses some; the assay was immunoSEQ multiplex PCR. The sample carries some 20,000 clones, 80% to 90% recorded once. Sequencing used peripheral blood. The receptors shown here come from a woman aged 60-70 years with active COVID-19.

The rearrangement joins TRBV6-5 to TRBJ2-3, with 8 bases identical to TRBD2. Germline loops: CDR1 MNHEY, CDR2 SVGAGI. Trimming cost V 5 bases and J 9 bases; bases outside gene matches: 13. There are 15 residues in the CDR3. CDR3 loop: CASSPGGANHETQYF. For the CDR3, the DNA is TGTGCCAGCAGTCCCGGGGGGGCGAACCACGAGACGCAGTATTTT.

The rearrangement uses TRBV11-2 and TRBJ2-1, with a possible D match to TRBD2 (7 bases). Trimming removed 4 bases from V and 2 bases from J, with 15 bases in between. The CDR3 sequence is 16 residues long. Germline assignment: CDR1 SGHAT and CDR2 FQNNGV. The CDR3 DNA is TGTGCCAGCAGCTCCCCCGCGGGGGCCCCCTACAATGAGCAGTTCTTC. Encoded protein: CASSSPAGAPYNEQFF. The variable domain in full, completed from reference TRBV11-2 and TRBJ2-1, reads EAGVAQSPRYKIIEKRQSVAFWCNPISGHATLYWYQQILGQGPKLLIQFQNNGVVDDSQLPKDRFSAERLKGVDSTLKIQPAKLEDSAVYLCASSSPAGAPYNEQFFGPGTRLTVL.

The chain combines TRBV19 with TRBJ2-7, with D possibly matching TRBD1 (5 bases). The CDR3 consists of 14 residues. Trimming stripped 3 bases from V and 6 bases from J, with 15 bases between. Germline V gene lookup returns CDR1 LNHDA and CDR2 SQIVND (reference sequence). In DNA form, the CDR3 reads TGTGCCAGTAGTATCGGCAGGGTGTTCGGCGAGCAGTACTTC. Its translation: CASSIGRVFGEQYF.

The gene calls are TRBV7-9 and TRBJ2-3; D perhaps matches TRBD2 (6 bases). The CDR3 covers 15 residues. V was cut by 5 bases and J by 2 bases, with 14 bases left in between. Germline CDR1 reads SEHNR; CDR2 reads FQNEAQ (reference sequence). CDR3 DNA sequence: TGTGCCAGCAGCCCGTGGCGGGGCCACACAGATACGCAGTATTTT. This gives the protein CASSPWRGHTDTQYF.

J is TRBJ2-2 and V is TRBV6-6, with D possibly matching TRBD1 (5 bases). The germline V gene encodes CDR1 MNHNY and CDR2 SVGAGI (reference sequence). V was shortened by 6 bases and J by 5 bases, with 13 bases between the two germline ends. This CDR3 comprises 14 residues. The CDR3 sequence is CASRILRETGELFF. The CDR3 region has the DNA TGTGCCAGCAGGATACTCAGGGAAACCGGGGAGCTGTTTTTT.

The rearrangement joins TRBV2 to TRBJ2-3, with unresolved D. The CDR3 is 12 amino acids. Germline loops: CDR1 SNHLY, CDR2 FYNNEI. Between the trimmed V and J ends, which lost 7 bases and 2 bases, there was a span of 7 bases. In DNA, the CDR3 is TGTGCCAGCACACATCCCACAGATACGCAGTATTTT. Encoded protein: CASTHPTDTQYF.

This chain uses TRBV6-5 with TRBJ1-5, with D maybe TRBD1 (6 bases). Trimming took 7 bases from V and 2 from J, leaving 15 bases between them. Germline V CDR1 and CDR2: MNHEY, SVGAGI. The CDR3 runs to 15 residues. The CDR3 DNA sequence: TGTGCCAGCACCGAGGGGGGGGCAGGCAATCAGCCCCAGCATTTT. It yields the protein CASTEGGAGNQPQHF.

The rearrangement links TRBV6-5 to TRBJ1-6; 7 nucleotides match TRBD1. CDR3 length: 15 amino acids. CDR1 is MNHEY, CDR2 SVGAGI, per germline. The trim removed 5 bases at V and 5 bases at J, leaving 6 bases unmatched. The CDR3, as DNA: TGTGCCAGCAGTACTCCCGGGACAGATAATTCACCCCTCCACTTT. It specifies CASSTPGTDNSPLHF.

The chain recombines TRBV7-8 with TRBJ2-2; TRBD2 is a possible D gene (6 bases). Trimming stripped 4 bases from V and 6 bases from J, with 18 bases between. There are 16 residues in the CDR3. CDR1 and CDR2 from the germline V gene are SGHVS and FQNEAQ. The CDR3 sequence is CASSSVGGPLSGELFF. The CDR3 region has the DNA TGTGCCAGCAGCTCCGTGGGGGGACCTTTATCCGGGGAGCTGTTTTTT.

This sequence joins TRBV3-1 (or the pseudogene TRBV3-2) and TRBJ2-3, with 9 bases matching TRBD2. Germline V lookup: CDR1 LGHDT, CDR2 YNNKEL (reference sequence). J was trimmed by 6 bases and V by 0 bases; bases with no gene match: 16. This CDR3 has 19 amino acids. CDR3: CASSQDLGSGGPNLDTQYF. The CDR3 DNA sequence: TGTGCCAGCAGCCAAGATCTAGGTAGCGGGGGACCCAATTTGGATACGCAGTATTTT.

The chain couples TRBV5-1 to TRBJ1-5, with D possibly TRBD1 on 5 matching bases. Trimming cost V 4 bases and J 3 bases, with 14 bases left between them. CDR1 SGHRS and CDR2 YFSETQ come from the germline V gene. CDR3 length: 15 residues. CDR3 region: CASSPGGGNNQPQHF. The DNA for the CDR3 is TGCGCCAGCAGCCCCGGGGGGGGGAACAATCAGCCCCAGCATTTT.

The chain joins TRBV6-6 to TRBJ1-1, with 8 bases aligning to TRBD1. Germline CDR1 MNHNY, CDR2 SVGAGI (reference sequence). The CDR3 length is 13 residues. Trimming took 7 bases from V and 11 from J; bases not matched to a gene: 12. The CDR3 loop reads CASTGQGQGNAFF. The CDR3 DNA follows: TGTGCCAGCACTGGACAGGGCCAGGGGAACGCTTTCTTT.

The chain has TRBV3-1 (or the pseudogene TRBV3-2) and TRBJ2-5, with unresolved D. Germline V gives CDR1 LGHDT, CDR2 YNNKEL (reference sequence). Trimming pared 3 bases from V and 5 bases from J, leaving 7 bases between. CDR3 size: 12 residues. CDR3 in DNA: TGTGCCAGCAGCCAGGCCCTGGAGACCCAGTACTTC. Translated, it gives CASSQALETQYF.

In this sample, this clone turned up once. The chain is built from TRBV5-1 and TRBJ1-2; 8 bases match TRBD1. V lost 4 bases and J lost 4; bases outside the gene matches: 3. Germline lookup yields CDR1 SGHRS and CDR2 YFSETQ. The CDR3 runs 13 residues. The CDR3, as DNA: TGCGCCAGCAGCGTGGACAGGGTCTATGGCTACACCTTC. Translating gives CASSVDRVYGYTF.

The V and J genes are TRBV27 and TRBJ1-5; D might be TRBD1 (5 bases). Trimming removed 5 bases from V and 6 bases from J, with 17 bases in between. CDR3 length: 15 amino acids. CDR1 and CDR2 (germline): MNHEY, SMNVEV (reference sequence). CDR3: CASSGLGGAGQPQHF. The CDR3 DNA reads as TGTGCCAGCAGTGGGTTGGGGGGTGCCGGTCAGCCCCAGCATTTT.

This chain connects TRBV12-5 to TRBJ1-5; D gene uncertain. The CDR3 sequence is 17 residues long. V lost 0 bases to trimming and J lost 2 bases, with 14 bases between them. CDR1 and CDR2 from the germline V gene are LGHNT and FRNRAP. The CDR3 protein is CASGLVGGGRGNQPQHF. The CDR3 nucleotides are TGTGCTAGTGGTTTGGTAGGAGGAGGTCGTGGCAATCAGCCCCAGCATTTT.

This chain connects TRBV10-1 to TRBJ2-3, with D hard to call. The ends were cut back, 0 bases at V and 3 bases at J, with 7 bases in the middle. The CDR3 has 14 amino acids. Germline CDR1 WNHNN, CDR2 SYGVQD (reference sequence). The CDR3 DNA reads as TGCGCCAGCAGTGAGTCATACAAAACAGATACGCAGTATTTT. Its protein is CASSESYKTDTQYF.

This CDR3 is CASSLGGATQETQYF. The CDR3 DNA is TGCGCCAGCAGTTTAGGGGGGGCGACCCAAGAGACCCAGTACTTC. The chain carries TRBV5-1 and TRBJ2-5; perhaps TRBD2 as D (7 bases). V gave up 5 bases and J gave up 1 base, with 15 bases separating them. This CDR3 contains 15 residues. The germline V gene has CDR1 SGHRS and CDR2 YFSETQ. The variable domain in full, completed from reference TRBV5-1 and TRBJ2-5, reads KAGVTQTPRYLIKTRGQQVTLSCSPISGHRSVSWYQQTPGQGLQFLFEYFSETQRNKGNFPGRFSGRQFSNSRSEMNVSTLELGDSALYLCASSLGGATQETQYFGPGTRLLVL.

The chain joins TRBV5-6 to TRBJ1-2; 7 bases agree with TRBD1. CDR3 size: 15 residues. With 0 bases clipped from V and 3 bases from J, the junction kept 5 bases outside the gene matches. In germline, CDR1 is SGHDT, CDR2 YYEEEE. The CDR3 loop reads CASSLGFGTDYGYTF. In DNA, the CDR3 is TGTGCCAGCAGCTTGGGATTCGGGACAGACTATGGCTACACCTTC.

This rearrangement joins TRBV18 to TRBJ1-1; D gene ambiguous. CDR3 length: 13 amino acids. The germline V gene encodes CDR1 KGHSH and CDR2 LQKENI. Trimming removed 4 bases from V and 5 bases from J, with 11 bases in between. CDR3: CASSRAMSTEAFF. The CDR3 DNA follows: TGTGCCAGCTCACGGGCTATGAGTACTGAAGCTTTCTTT. Using reference TRBV18 and TRBJ1-1 for the parts outside the CDR3, the full variable domain is NAGVMQNPRHLVRRRGQEARLRCSPMKGHSHVYWYRQLPEEGLKFMVYLQKENIIDESGMPKERFSAEFPKEGPSILRIQQVVRGDSAAYFCASSRAMSTEAFFGQGTRLTVV.

The chain employs TRBV5-1 and TRBJ1-1, with 11 bases lining up with TRBD1. Germline V gene data show CDR1 as SGHRS and CDR2 as YFSETQ. The CDR3 is made up of 15 amino acids. The ends lost 0 bases at V and 4 bases at J; junction bases unmatched: 2. CDR3 loop: CASSLGGTGGTEAFF. The CDR3 bases are TGCGCCAGCAGCTTGGGCGGGACAGGGGGCACTGAAGCTTTCTTT.

The chain is built from TRBV5-4 and TRBJ2-1; D is possibly TRBD2 (7 bases). Germline lookup yields CDR1 SGHNT and CDR2 YYREEE (reference sequence). Trimming pared 0 bases from V and 3 bases from J, leaving 10 bases between. The CDR3 extends over 15 amino acids. The CDR3 nucleotides read TGTGCCAGCAGCTTGGGGGGGGGCGACTACAATGAGCAGTTCTTC. Amino acids: CASSLGGGDYNEQFF.

The chain combines TRBV19 with TRBJ1-5; 9 bases are a match to TRBD1. Germline trimming cut 5 bases from V and 6 bases from J; bases unmatched to any gene: 5. The CDR3 consists of 14 residues. The germline V gene encodes CDR1 LNHDA and CDR2 SQIVND (reference sequence). CDR3 in amino acids: CASSATGGFQPQHF. The CDR3 DNA sequence: TGTGCCAGTAGTGCCACAGGGGGCTTTCAGCCCCAGCATTTT.

The chain has TRBV5-4 and TRBJ1-4; no clear D gene. The CDR3 is 14 amino acids. The ends were cut back, 7 bases at V and 0 bases at J, with 10 bases in the middle. Germline loops: CDR1 SGHNT, CDR2 YYREEE (reference sequence). CDR3: CASGRQATNEKLFF. The CDR3 coding sequence is TGTGCCAGCGGGCGACAAGCAACTAATGAAAAACTGTTTTTT.